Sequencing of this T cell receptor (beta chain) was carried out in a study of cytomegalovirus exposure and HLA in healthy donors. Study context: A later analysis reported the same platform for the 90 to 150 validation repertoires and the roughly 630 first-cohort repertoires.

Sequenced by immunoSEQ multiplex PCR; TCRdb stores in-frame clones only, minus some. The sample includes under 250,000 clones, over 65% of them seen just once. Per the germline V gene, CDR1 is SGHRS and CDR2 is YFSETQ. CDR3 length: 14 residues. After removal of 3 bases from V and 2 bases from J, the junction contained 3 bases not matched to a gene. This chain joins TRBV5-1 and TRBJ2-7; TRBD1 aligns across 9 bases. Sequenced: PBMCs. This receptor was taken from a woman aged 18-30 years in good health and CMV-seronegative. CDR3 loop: CASSSQGAAYEQYF. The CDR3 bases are TGCGCCAGCAGCTCACAGGGGGCGGCCTACGAGCAGTACTTC.